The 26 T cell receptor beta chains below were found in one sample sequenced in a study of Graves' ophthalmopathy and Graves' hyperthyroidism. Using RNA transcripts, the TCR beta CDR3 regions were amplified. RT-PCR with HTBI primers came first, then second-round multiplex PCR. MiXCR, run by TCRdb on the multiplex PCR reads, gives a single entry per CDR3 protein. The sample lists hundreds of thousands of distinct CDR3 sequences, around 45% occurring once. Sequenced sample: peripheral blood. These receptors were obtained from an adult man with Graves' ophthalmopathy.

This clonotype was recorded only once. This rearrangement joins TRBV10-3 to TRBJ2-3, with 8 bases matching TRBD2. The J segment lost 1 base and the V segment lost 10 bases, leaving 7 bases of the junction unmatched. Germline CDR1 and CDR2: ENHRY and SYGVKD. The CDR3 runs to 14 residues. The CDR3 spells CASTGGAGTDTQYF. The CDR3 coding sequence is TGTGCCAGCACGGGGGGGGCGGGCACAGATACGCAGTATTTT.

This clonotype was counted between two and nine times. Written as DNA, the CDR3 is TGCGCCAGCAGCGGCGGGGAGATTAACTATGGCTACACCTTC. This codes for CASSGGEINYGYTF. The genes are TRBV5-1 and TRBJ1-2, with D unresolved. This CDR3 has 14 residues. Germline CDR1 is SGHRS and CDR2 is YFSETQ. Trimming stripped 4 bases from V and 1 base from J, with 11 bases between.

Here the CDR3 DNA reads TGTGCCAGCAGCTCGACAGGGGGGGCAGGCGAGCAGTACTTC. This sequence encodes CASSSTGGAGEQYF. This chain joins TRBV7-9 and TRBJ2-7, with TRBD1 identical over 9 bases. Germline CDR1 is SEHNR and CDR2 is FQNEAQ (reference sequence). J lost 6 bases, V lost 4 bases, and 7 bases had no gene match. The CDR3 is made up of 14 amino acids.

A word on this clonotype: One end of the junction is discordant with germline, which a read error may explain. In nucleotides, the CDR3 is TGCGCCAGCAGCTTGGGGTCGAGCTCCTATAATTCACCCCTCCACTTT. Its protein product is CASSLGSSSYNSPLHF. The chain combines TRBV9 with TRBJ1-6, with D unclear. CDR1 and CDR2 (germline): SGDLS, YYNGEE. CDR3 length: 16 residues.

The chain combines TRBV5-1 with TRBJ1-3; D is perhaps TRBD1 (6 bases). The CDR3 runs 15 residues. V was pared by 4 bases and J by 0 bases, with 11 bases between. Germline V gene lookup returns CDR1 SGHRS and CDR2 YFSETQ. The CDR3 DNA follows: TGCGCCAGCAGCGCGACAGGAGACTCTGGAAACACCATATATTTT. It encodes CASSATGDSGNTIYF. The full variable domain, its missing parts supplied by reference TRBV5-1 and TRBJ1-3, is KAGVTQTPRYLIKTRGQQVTLSCSPISGHRSVSWYQQTPGQGLQFLFEYFSETQRNKGNFPGRFSGRQFSNSRSEMNVSTLELGDSALYLCASSATGDSGNTIYFGEGSWLTVV.

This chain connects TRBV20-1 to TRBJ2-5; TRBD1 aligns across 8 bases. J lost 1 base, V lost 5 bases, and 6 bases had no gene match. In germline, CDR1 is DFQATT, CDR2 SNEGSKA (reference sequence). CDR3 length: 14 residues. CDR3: CSAPPTGGQETQYF. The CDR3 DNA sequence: TGCAGTGCTCCACCTACAGGGGGCCAAGAGACCCAGTACTTC.

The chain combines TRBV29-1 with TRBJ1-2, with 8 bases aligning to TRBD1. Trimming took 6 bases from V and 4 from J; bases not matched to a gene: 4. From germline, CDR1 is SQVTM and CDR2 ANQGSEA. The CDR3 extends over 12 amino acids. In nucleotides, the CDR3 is TGCAGCGTCACCACAGGGGGCTATGGCTACACCTTC. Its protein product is CSVTTGGYGYTF. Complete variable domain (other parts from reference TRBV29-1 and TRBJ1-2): SAVISQKPSRDICQRGTSLTIQCQVDSQVTMMFWYRQQPGQSLTLIATANQGSEATYESGFVIDKFPISRPNLTFSTLTVSNMSPEDSSIYLCSVTTGGYGYTFGSGTRLTVV.

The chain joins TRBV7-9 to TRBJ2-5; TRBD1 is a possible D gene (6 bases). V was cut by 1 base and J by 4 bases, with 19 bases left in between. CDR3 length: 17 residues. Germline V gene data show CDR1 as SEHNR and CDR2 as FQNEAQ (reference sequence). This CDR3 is CASSLGAGGGEGETQYF. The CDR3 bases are TGTGCCAGCAGCTTAGGTGCTGGGGGCGGAGAAGGAGAGACCCAGTACTTC.

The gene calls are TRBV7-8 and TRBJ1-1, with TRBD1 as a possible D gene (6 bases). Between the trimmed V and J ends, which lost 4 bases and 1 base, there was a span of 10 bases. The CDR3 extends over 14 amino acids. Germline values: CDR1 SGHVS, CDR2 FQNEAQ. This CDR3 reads CASSSMGQNTEAFF. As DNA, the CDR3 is TGTGCCAGCAGCTCCATGGGACAGAACACTGAAGCTTTCTTT.

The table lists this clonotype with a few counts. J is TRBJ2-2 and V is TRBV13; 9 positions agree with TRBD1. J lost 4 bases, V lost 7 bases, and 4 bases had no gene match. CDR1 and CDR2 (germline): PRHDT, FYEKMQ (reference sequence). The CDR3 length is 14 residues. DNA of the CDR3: TGTGCCAGCAATACAGGGGGCGGCACCGGGGAGCTGTTTTTT. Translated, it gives CASNTGGGTGELFF.

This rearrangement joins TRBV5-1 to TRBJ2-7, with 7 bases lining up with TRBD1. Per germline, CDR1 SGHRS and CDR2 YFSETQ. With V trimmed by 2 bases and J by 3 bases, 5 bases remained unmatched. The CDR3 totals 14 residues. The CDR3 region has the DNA TGCGCCAGCAGCTTCGGGACAGCCCTCTACGAGCAGTACTTC. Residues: CASSFGTALYEQYF.

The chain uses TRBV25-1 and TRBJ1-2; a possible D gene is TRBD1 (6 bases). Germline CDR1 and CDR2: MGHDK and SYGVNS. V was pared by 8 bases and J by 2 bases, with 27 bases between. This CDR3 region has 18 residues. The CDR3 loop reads CASSPPFTSGGANYGYTF. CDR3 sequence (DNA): TGTGCCAGCTCACCACCGTTTACTTCGGGGGGCGCCAACTATGGCTACACCTTC.

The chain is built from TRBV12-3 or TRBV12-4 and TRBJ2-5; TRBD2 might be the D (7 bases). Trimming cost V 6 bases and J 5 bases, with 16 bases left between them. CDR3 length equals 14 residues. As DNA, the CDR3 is TGTGCCAGCAGCCCGGGGGGCCAATGGGAGACCCAGTACTTC. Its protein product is CASSPGGQWETQYF.

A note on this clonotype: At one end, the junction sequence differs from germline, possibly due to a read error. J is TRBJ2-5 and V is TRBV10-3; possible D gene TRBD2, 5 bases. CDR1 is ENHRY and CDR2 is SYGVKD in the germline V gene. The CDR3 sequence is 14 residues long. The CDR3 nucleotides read TGTGCCAGCAGTTACCCCGAGAGGGTTGAGACCCAGTACTTC. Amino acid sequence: CASSYPERVETQYF.

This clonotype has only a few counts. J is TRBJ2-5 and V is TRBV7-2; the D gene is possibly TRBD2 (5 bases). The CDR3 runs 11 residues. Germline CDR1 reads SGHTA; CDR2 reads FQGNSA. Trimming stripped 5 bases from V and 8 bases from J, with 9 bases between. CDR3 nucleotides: TGTGCCAGCAGCCCCAGCGGCACCCAGTACTTC. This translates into CASSPSGTQYF.

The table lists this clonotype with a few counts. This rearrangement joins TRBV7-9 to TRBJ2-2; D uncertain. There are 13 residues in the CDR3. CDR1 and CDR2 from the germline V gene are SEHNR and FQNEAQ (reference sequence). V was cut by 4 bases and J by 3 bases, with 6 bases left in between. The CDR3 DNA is TGTGCCAGCAGCTCAGAGGACACCGGGGAGCTGTTTTTT. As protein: CASSSEDTGELFF.

The CDR3 spells CASSSGTSNQPQHF. In DNA form, the CDR3 reads TGTGCCAGTAGTTCCGGGACGAGCAATCAGCCCCAGCATTTT. The V and J genes are TRBV19 and TRBJ1-5, with D perhaps TRBD1 (5 bases). The V and J ends lost 5 bases and 1 base respectively, with 9 bases between them. Germline V CDR1 and CDR2: LNHDA, SQIVND (reference sequence). This CDR3 is 14 amino acids long.

CDR3 amino acids: CASSLSTGVGEAFF. CDR3 coding DNA: TGTGCCAGCAGCTTATCTACAGGGGTAGGTGAAGCTTTCTTT. This rearrangement joins TRBV7-9 to TRBJ1-1; 7 bases map to TRBD1. The CDR3 contains 14 residues. Trimming took 2 bases from V and 7 from J; bases not matched to a gene: 7. From germline, CDR1 is SEHNR and CDR2 FQNEAQ (reference sequence).

DNA of the CDR3: TGTGCCAGCAGCTCTTATATGACCTCCTACGAGCAGTACTTC. This gives the protein CASSSYMTSYEQYF. The V call is TRBV7-3, the J call TRBJ2-7; D unclear. The length of the CDR3 is 14 residues. The V and J ends lost 4 bases and 0 bases respectively, with 10 bases between them. Germline assignment: CDR1 SGHTA and CDR2 FQGTGA. The full variable domain, in which reference TRBV7-3 and TRBJ2-7 provide the parts outside the CDR3, is GAGVSQTPSNKVTEKGKYVELRCDPISGHTALYWYRQSLGQGPEFLIYFQGTGAADDSGLPNDRFFAVRPEGSVSTLKIQRTERGDSAVYLCASSSYMTSYEQYFGPGTRLTVT.

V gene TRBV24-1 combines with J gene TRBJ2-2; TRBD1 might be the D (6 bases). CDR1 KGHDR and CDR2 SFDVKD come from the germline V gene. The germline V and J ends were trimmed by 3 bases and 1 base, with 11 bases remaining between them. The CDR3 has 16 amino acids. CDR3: CATSDKPTGNTGELFF. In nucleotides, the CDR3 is TGTGCCACCAGTGATAAACCGACAGGGAACACCGGGGAGCTGTTTTTT.

The CDR3 DNA reads as TGTGCCAGCAGTTTGTATAGGGGCCTGTACGAGCAGTACTTC. It is translated as CASSLYRGLYEQYF. The chain joins TRBV12-3 or TRBV12-4 to TRBJ2-7, with D possibly matching TRBD1 (5 bases). The CDR3 runs 14 residues. Trimming took off 3 bases at V and 4 bases at J, with 13 bases between the two ends.

As DNA, the CDR3 is TGCAGCGCTCTAGCGCGGGTGCAGTATTTT. This gives the protein CSALARVQYF. This chain links TRBV29-1 with TRBJ2-3; possible D gene TRBD2, 6 bases. Germline V CDR1 and CDR2: SQVTM, ANQGSEA. V was cut by 7 bases and J by 11 bases, with 13 bases left in between. This CDR3 comprises 10 residues.

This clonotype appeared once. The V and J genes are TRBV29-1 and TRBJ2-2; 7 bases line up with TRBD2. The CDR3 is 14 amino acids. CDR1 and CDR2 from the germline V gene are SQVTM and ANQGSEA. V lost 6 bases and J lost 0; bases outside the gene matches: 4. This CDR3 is CSVRGLTNTGELFF. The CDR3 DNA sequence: TGCAGCGTAAGGGGACTAACGAACACCGGGGAGCTGTTTTTT.

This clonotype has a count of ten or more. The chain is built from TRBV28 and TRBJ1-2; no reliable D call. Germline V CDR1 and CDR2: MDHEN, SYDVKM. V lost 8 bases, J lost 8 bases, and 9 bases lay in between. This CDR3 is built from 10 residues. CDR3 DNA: TGTGCCAGCCAAAGAGGGGGCTACACCTTC. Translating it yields CASQRGGYTF.

CDR3 nucleotides: TGTGCCAGCACCGGGGACAGCCCTTACTACGAGCAGTACTTC. This sequence encodes CASTGDSPYYEQYF. The chain links TRBV12-3 or TRBV12-4 to TRBJ2-7, with 7 bases identical to TRBD1. With 7 bases clipped from V and 3 bases from J, the junction kept 9 bases outside the gene matches. The CDR3 runs to 14 residues.

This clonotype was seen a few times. CDR3: CASSVLAGDETQYF. The CDR3 bases are TGTGCCAGCAGTGTATTAGCGGGGGATGAGACCCAGTACTTC. The chain employs TRBV2 and TRBJ2-5; 9 bases match TRBD2. CDR3 size: 14 residues. CDR1 is SNHLY and CDR2 is FYNNEI in the germline V gene. V lost 4 bases to trimming and J lost 5 bases; unmatched junction nucleotides: 5.